The next 19 T cell receptor beta chains were all read from a single sample in a study of CD8+CD57+ T cells in acquired aplastic anemia. Genomic DNA, serving as template, underwent TCR beta VDJ and CDR3 profiling. From the reads, TCRdb called clonotypes with MiXCR, one entry per CDR3 protein. The sample lists more than 250,000 distinct CDR3 sequences, 45% to 70% occurring once. The sequencing input was sorted CD4+, CD8+, or CD8+CD57+ T cells (not recorded which) from PBMCs. These receptor sequences come from a human donor with severe aplastic anemia or a healthy control (not recorded which).

The count of this clonotype is one. Here the CDR3 reads CSAKEGPRVGEQYF. Written as DNA, the CDR3 is TGCAGTGCTAAGGAGGGACCCAGGGTTGGGGAGCAGTACTTC. The J gene is TRBJ2-7, the V gene TRBV20-1, with D maybe TRBD2 (6 bases). Trimming took off 4 bases at V and 7 bases at J, with 20 bases between the two ends. The CDR3 runs 14 residues. CDR1 and CDR2 (germline): DFQATT, SNEGSKA (reference sequence).

This chain joins TRBV2 and TRBJ2-4, with 8 bases aligning to TRBD1. Germline V gene data show CDR1 as SNHLY and CDR2 as FYNNEI. The CDR3 is made up of 16 amino acids. V was clipped by 7 bases and J by 8 bases; unmatched bases: 16. DNA for the CDR3: TGTGCCAGCACTAATCCATACAGGGGGAGGATGGACATTCAGTACTTC. Translation: CASTNPYRGRMDIQYF.

This clonotype was seen many times. V is TRBV6-5 and J is TRBJ2-7, with 7 bases identical to TRBD1. The CDR3 contains 13 residues. Germline V lookup: CDR1 MNHEY, CDR2 SVGAGI. Trimming took 6 bases from V and 1 from J; bases not matched to a gene: 3. This CDR3 reads CASRTQGSYEQYF. The CDR3 bases are TGTGCCAGCAGGACACAGGGGTCCTACGAGCAGTACTTC.

The chain uses TRBV7-3 and TRBJ2-7, with D tentatively TRBD2 (6 bases). The CDR3 extends over 15 amino acids. Germline CDR1 reads SGHTA; CDR2 reads FQGTGA. V lost 5 bases and J lost 3, with 17 bases in between. CDR3 protein: CASSPDPGEGYEQYF. The CDR3 DNA follows: TGTGCCAGCAGCCCAGATCCGGGGGAAGGCTACGAGCAGTACTTC.

V usage is TRBV7-2 and J usage is TRBJ2-1; the match to TRBD2 covers 9 bases. Trimming removed 2 bases from V and 8 bases from J; junction bases left unmatched: 7. Per germline, CDR1 SGHTA and CDR2 FQGNSA. The CDR3 runs to 15 residues. The CDR3 nucleotides read TGTGCCAGCAGCTTACTGCAGGCGGGGGGGGATGAGCAGTTCTTC. The encoded protein is CASSLLQAGGDEQFF. Combining the CDR3 with reference TRBV7-2 and TRBJ2-1 gives the whole variable domain GAGVSQSPSNKVTEKGKDVELRCDPISGHTALYWYRQSLGQGLEFLIYFQGNSAPDKSGLPSDRFSAERTGGSVSTLTIQRTQQEDSAVYLCASSLLQAGGDEQFFGPGTRLTVL.

The chain links TRBV7-2 to TRBJ2-5; 9 nucleotides line up with TRBD1. This CDR3 has 15 residues. V lost 3 bases, J lost 11 bases, and 13 bases stayed unmatched. Germline V gene sequence: CDR1 SGHTA, CDR2 FQGNSA. The CDR3 sequence is CASSFRDRALREQYF. The CDR3 DNA reads as TGTGCCAGCAGCTTCCGGGACAGGGCCTTGAGGGAGCAGTACTTC.

The chain is built from TRBV7-2 and TRBJ2-7; D call uncertain. Germline CDR1 reads SGHTA; CDR2 reads FQGNSA. The CDR3 consists of 12 residues. V was pared by 5 bases and J by 7 bases, with 12 bases between. The CDR3 protein is CASSENAREQYF. The CDR3, as DNA: TGTGCCAGCAGCGAGAACGCGAGGGAGCAGTACTTC.

The chain uses TRBV7-2 and TRBJ2-3, with 8 bases fitting TRBD2. Losses at the gene ends were 8 bases for V and 6 bases for J; bases not matched to a gene: 13. Germline CDR1 is SGHTA and CDR2 is FQGNSA. The CDR3 has 15 residues. CDR3 amino acids: CASARGAGGSDTQYF. The CDR3, as DNA: TGTGCCAGCGCCCGAGGGGCGGGAGGATCGGATACGCAGTATTTT.

The chain employs TRBV20-1 and TRBJ2-5; D is unresolved. The assigned J gene may be wrong: the sequence end matches TRBJ2-1 better. Germline CDR1 and CDR2: DFQATT and SNEGSKA (reference sequence). CDR3 length: 11 residues. DNA for the CDR3: TGCAGTGCTAGAGAGGACAATGAGCAGTTCTTC. Protein: CSAREDNEQFF.

This chain links TRBV6-6 with TRBJ2-7, with unresolved D. In germline, CDR1 is MNHNY, CDR2 SVGAGI (reference sequence). The CDR3 sequence is 13 residues long. The V gene lost 0 bases and the J gene lost 5 bases, with 8 bases spanning the gap. CDR3 region: CASSYSSRNEQYF. Written as DNA, the CDR3 is TGTGCCAGCAGTTACTCGTCCCGAAACGAGCAGTACTTC.

This clonotype has a count of ten or more. The chain joins TRBV30 to TRBJ1-2, with D possibly TRBD1 on 6 matching bases. Germline V gene lookup returns CDR1 GTSNPN and CDR2 SVGIG (reference sequence). There are 12 residues in the CDR3. Trimming left V 2 bases short and J 6 bases short, with 10 bases between. In DNA form, the CDR3 reads TGTGCCTGGAGTCCAGGGGAGCATGGCTACACCTTC. Protein sequence: CAWSPGEHGYTF.

This clonotype occurred many times. V and J are TRBV6-6 and TRBJ2-7; D possibly matches TRBD1 or TRBD2 (5 bases each). Germline V gene lookup returns CDR1 MNHNY and CDR2 SVGAGI (reference sequence). Trimming left V 2 bases short and J 4 bases short, with 15 bases between. The length of the CDR3 is 15 residues. This CDR3 reads CASSYPNSGTYEQYF. The CDR3 DNA reads as TGTGCCAGCAGTTACCCGAACTCCGGGACGTACGAGCAGTACTTC.

The gene calls are TRBV2 and TRBJ1-1; 8 bases fit TRBD1. In germline, CDR1 is SNHLY, CDR2 FYNNEI. The CDR3 is 14 amino acids. V was pared by 10 bases and J by 0 bases, with 7 bases of the junction left unmatched. The CDR3 is CATWGGQVNTEAFF. Written as DNA, the CDR3 is TGTGCCACCTGGGGGGGACAGGTGAACACTGAAGCTTTCTTT.

CDR3 DNA sequence: TGTGGGAGCAGCTTAGTACTAGCGGCATCCACAGATACGCAGTATTTT. This codes for CGSSLVLAASTDTQYF. The V gene is TRBV7-9, the J gene TRBJ2-3; 8 bases are a match to TRBD2. CDR1 is SEHNR, CDR2 FQNEAQ, per germline (reference sequence). This CDR3 comprises 16 residues.

This clonotype was seen only once. The chain employs TRBV10-1 and TRBJ2-2; a possible D gene is TRBD1 (5 bases). The CDR3 totals 15 residues. Germline CDR1 WNHNN, CDR2 SYGVQD (reference sequence). V lost 2 bases and J lost 4, with 11 bases in between. CDR3 amino acids: CASSEQGTFTGELFF. The CDR3 bases are TGCGCCAGCAGTGAGCAGGGAACCTTCACCGGGGAGCTGTTTTTT.

V gene TRBV7-9 combines with J gene TRBJ2-7; 10 bases are a match to TRBD1. Trimming cost V 5 bases and J 4 bases; bases outside gene matches: 8. CDR3 length equals 15 residues. Germline-derived CDR1 and CDR2 are SEHNR and FQNEAQ (reference sequence). CDR3 DNA: TGTGCCAGCAGCACCCGGGACAGGGGTCAGTACGAGCAGTACTTC. This codes for CASSTRDRGQYEQYF. Looking up the rest from reference TRBV7-9 and TRBJ2-7 gives the full variable domain: DTGVSQNPRHKITKRGQNVTFRCDPISEHNRLYWYRQTLGQGPEFLTYFQNEAQLEKSRLLSDRFSAERPKGSFSTLEIQRTEQGDSAMYLCASSTRDRGQYEQYFGPGTRLTVT.

The chain joins TRBV20-1 to TRBJ1-2; the D is unclear. V lost 4 bases and J lost 3, with 15 bases in between. The CDR3 is 14 residues long. CDR1 DFQATT and CDR2 SNEGSKA come from the germline V gene (reference sequence). The CDR3 region is CSAKSLRRDYGYTF. In DNA, the CDR3 is TGCAGTGCTAAGTCCCTACGGCGCGACTATGGCTACACCTTC.

DNA for the CDR3: TGTGCCAGCAGCTTTCCAGACAGCTACGAGCAGTACTTC. Its translation: CASSFPDSYEQYF. The rearrangement uses TRBV7-9 and TRBJ2-7; the D gene is possibly TRBD1 (5 bases). Trimming removed 3 bases from V and 3 bases from J, with 9 bases in between. Per germline, CDR1 SEHNR and CDR2 FQNEAQ (reference sequence). The CDR3 totals 13 residues.

This clonotype has more than one count but fewer than ten. The chain links TRBV5-1 to TRBJ2-7; 7 bases are a match to TRBD1. This CDR3 region has 14 residues. CDR1 is SGHRS and CDR2 is YFSETQ in the germline V gene. V lost 0 bases to trimming and J lost 2 bases; unmatched junction nucleotides: 2. The CDR3 DNA is TGCGCCAGCAGCTTGGTCCAGGGGGCCTACGAGCAGTACTTC. Translating it yields CASSLVQGAYEQYF.